A selection of T cell receptor beta chains follows, all from one sample in a study of neurological immune-mediated disorders. TCRdb reprocessed the 5' RACE reads via MiXCR and lists one record per CDR3 protein. The table records 66,000 or so distinct CDR3 sequences, around 3.3% of them present only once. The sample comprised PBMCs. The receptors were gathered from a man aged 35 to 55 with multiple sclerosis. Both conserved end residues are part of each CDR3. A D gene is named only where the DNA matches it firmly. Size tells how often a clone was seen (once, few, many) or the class of an expanded clone, and some rows leave it out.

clone_size	d_call	v_call	j_call	cdr3_nt	cdr3_aa
many	TRBD1	TRBV20-1	TRBJ1-5	TGCAGTGTATGGCAGGGGGGCAATCAGCCCCAGCATTTT	CSVWQGGNQPQHF
many	-	TRBV4-1	TRBJ2-1	TGCGCCAGCGAATCGGAAATCCCTATGCGCAATGAGCAGTTCTTC	CASESEIPMRNEQFF
many	-	TRBV20-1	TRBJ1-5	TGCAGTGCTAGGAGACAGGACAGTAGCAATCAGCCCCAGCATTTT	CSARRQDSSNQPQHF
many	TRBD2	TRBV20-1	TRBJ2-1	TGCAGTGGGCGGGAGGGGTCCTACAATGAGCAGTTCTTC	CSGREGSYNEQFF
many	-	TRBV20-1	TRBJ2-7	TGCAGTGCTAGTGTGGGCCCGGGGAGTGAGCAGTACTTC	CSASVGPGSEQYF
few	-	TRBV7-8	TRBJ2-5	TGTGCCAGCAGCTTGACTACAACACCCCAAGAGACCCAGTACTTC	CASSLTTTPQETQYF
many	TRBD2	TRBV2	TRBJ2-4	TGTGCCAGCAGCGGTCTAGCGGGGGATGGCATTCAGTACTTC	CASSGLAGDGIQYF
-	-	TRBV11-3	TRBJ2-3	TGTGCCAGCAGCTTAGGGGGAATAGGAGGCACAGATACGCAGTATTTT	CASSLGGIGGTDTQYF
-	TRBD1	TRBV12-3/TRBV12-4	TRBJ1-6	TGTGCCAGCATGTTGACAGGGCAAAATTCAACCCTCAACTTT	CASMLTGQNSTLNF
many	TRBD1	TRBV4-2	TRBJ1-1	TGTGCCAGCAGGGGACAGGAGAACACTGAAGCTTTCTTT	CASRGQENTEAFF
many	-	TRBV10-3	TRBJ1-2	TGTGCCCTGCAACCTAGTAGGAGCTATGGCTACACCTTC	CALQPSRSYGYTF
few	-	TRBV24-1	TRBJ1-5	TGTGCCAACAGTGCCAGGAGCAATCAGCCCCAGCATTTT	CANSARSNQPQHF
many	TRBD2	TRBV24-1	TRBJ2-1	TGTGCCACCAGCGCCCCGGGACTACGCAATGAGCAGTTCTTC	CATSAPGLRNEQFF
many	TRBD1	TRBV7-2	TRBJ1-5	TGTGCCAGCAGCTGGGACAGGGGGCTCCCCAATCAGCCCCAGCATTTT	CASSWDRGLPNQPQHF
many	-	TRBV5-1	TRBJ2-7	TGCGCCAGCAGCTTCTCCCAGCGGCCCTACGAGCAGTACTTC	CASSFSQRPYEQYF